The 18 T cell receptor beta chains presented below share a single source sample, sequenced in a study of T cells in women clearing cervical HPV infection. Clones were read by immunoSEQ multiplex PCR, and TCRdb kept only the in-frame ones, dropping some. The sample table sets out roughly 30,000 clones. Sequencing input: blood buffy coat. The receptors stem from a woman between 18 and 70 years old with a cervical HPV16 infection that either progressed to CIN3+ or cleared (not recorded which).

Concerning this clone: The read falls 3 residues short of the CDR3 end, and the missing part is taken from the germline J gene. This rearrangement joins TRBV7-2 to TRBJ1-2, with D uncertain. The germline V gene encodes CDR1 SGHTA and CDR2 FQGNSA. The CDR3 has 12 amino acids. The chain's CDR3 is CASSLPTDTYTF. CDR3 DNA (partial): TGTGCCAGCAGCCTCCCCACAGATACC.

Worth noting for this clone: The read stops 3 residues short of the end of the CDR3; the missing end is completed from the germline J gene. The chain recombines TRBV30 with TRBJ1-1, with D maybe TRBD1 (5 bases). Germline values: CDR1 GTSNPN, CDR2 SVGIG (reference sequence). V lost 2 bases and J 6 bases, leaving 10 bases between the germline ends. The CDR3 spans 12 residues. CDR3 bases read: TGTGCCTGGAGTCTGGGACTGGCTGAA. It translates to CAWSLGLAE. The entire CDR3 reads CAWSLGLAEAFF.

With regard to this clone: The read stops 3 residues short of the end of the CDR3; the missing end is completed from the germline J gene. This rearrangement joins TRBV7-9 to TRBJ2-7; no clear D gene. V gave up 3 bases and J gave up 0 bases, with 9 bases separating them. The CDR3 is made up of 14 amino acids. CDR1 and CDR2 from the germline V gene are SEHNR and FQNEAQ (reference sequence). The CDR3 region is CASSFGQDSYEQYF. CDR3 DNA (partial): TGTGCCAGCAGCTTTGGTCAGGACTCCTACGAG.

Remarks on this clone: From the germline J gene comes the end of the CDR3, since the read stops 3 residues before it. The chain couples TRBV6-1 to TRBJ1-3; D not certain. Between the trimmed V and J ends, which lost 4 bases and 0 bases, there was a span of 10 bases. Germline CDR1 and CDR2: MNHNS and SASEGT. The CDR3 length is 15 residues. CDR3 amino acids: CASSADTFSGNTIYF. The DNA read from the CDR3 is TGTGCCAGCAGTGCAGACACCTTCTCTGGAAACACC.

Worth noting for this clone: The observed sequence ends 3 residues before the CDR3 terminus, with the missing tail filled in from the germline J gene. This sequence joins TRBV5-1 and TRBJ1-5; D is unclear. CDR3 size: 15 residues. V was shortened by 0 bases and J by 5 bases, with 12 bases between the two germline ends. CDR1 and CDR2 (germline): SGHRS, YFSETQ. The part of the CDR3 DNA that was read is TGCGCCAGCAGCTTGGGCGTAGCCGGGTATCAGCCC. Amino acids: CASSLGVAGYQP. The whole CDR3 sequence is CASSLGVAGYQPQHF. The variable domain in full, with the rest retrieved from reference TRBV5-1 and TRBJ1-5, is KAGVTQTPRYLIKTRGQQVTLSCSPISGHRSVSWYQQTPGQGLQFLFEYFSETQRNKGNFPGRFSGRQFSNSRSEMNVSTLELGDSALYLCASSLGVAGYQPQHFGDGTRLSIL.

CDR3 protein: CASSPRQGLNTEAFF. The CDR3 bases that were read are TGTGCCAGCAGCCCGAGACAGGGCCTGAACACTGAA. This chain uses TRBV7-9 with TRBJ1-1, with 7 bases lining up with TRBD1. The read stops 3 residues short of the end of the CDR3; the missing end is completed from the germline J gene. CDR3 length: 15 residues. Trimming removed 5 bases from V and 0 bases from J; junction bases left unmatched: 6. Germline lookup yields CDR1 SEHNR and CDR2 FQNEAQ (reference sequence).

In the case of this clone: The CDR3 is cut off 3 residues early in the read; its end comes from the germline J gene. The V gene is TRBV7-9, the J gene TRBJ2-5; 7 positions agree with TRBD2. The CDR3 covers 15 residues. J was trimmed by 0 bases and V by 3 bases; bases with no gene match: 4. Germline CDR1 SEHNR, CDR2 FQNEAQ (reference sequence). The covered CDR3 bases are TGTGCCAGCAGCTTGGGGCTAGCGGACCAAGAGACC. Translated: CASSLGLADQET. The whole CDR3 sequence reads CASSLGLADQETQYF.

The covered CDR3 bases are TGTGCCAGCAGTGAGACAGATAGCAATCAGCCC. Its translation: CASSETDSNQP. The whole CDR3 region reads CASSETDSNQPQHF. The rearrangement links TRBV2 to TRBJ1-5; the D gene is possibly TRBD1 (5 bases). The read falls 3 residues short of the CDR3 end, and the missing part is taken from the germline J gene. The V and J ends lost 3 bases and 0 bases respectively, with 6 bases between them. Germline lookup yields CDR1 SNHLY and CDR2 FYNNEI. The CDR3 runs to 14 residues.

Details on this clone: The sequenced fragment ends 3 residues before the CDR3 boundary, so the rest is inferred from the germline J gene. The V call is TRBV19, the J call TRBJ1-2, with D perhaps matching TRBD1 (5 bases). This CDR3 is built from 18 residues. Germline CDR1 LNHDA, CDR2 SQIVND (reference sequence). Partial CDR3 DNA: TGTGCCAGTAGTACGATCCCACTAGCGGGAGGGCAGGGCTACGAC. Translation gives CASSTIPLAGGQGYD. The entire CDR3 reads CASSTIPLAGGQGYDYTF.

The CDR3 protein is CAISGTGSYEQYF. Incomplete CDR3 DNA: TGTGCCATATCCGGGACAGGGTCCTACGAG. The V call is TRBV2, the J call TRBJ2-7, with TRBD1 matching over 9 bases. The CDR3 end is not reached by the read, which stops 3 residues before it; the germline J gene fills it in. There are 13 residues in the CDR3. The trim removed 10 bases at V and 1 base at J, leaving 5 bases unmatched. CDR1 and CDR2 from the germline V gene are SNHLY and FYNNEI.

Notes on this clone: The read is 3 residues too short to cover the CDR3 end, so that end is filled in from the germline J gene. V is TRBV11-3 and J is TRBJ1-4, with D possibly matching TRBD1 (5 bases). Between the trimmed V and J ends, which lost 1 base and 3 bases, there was a span of 9 bases. CDR1 is SGHNT, CDR2 YENEEA, per germline. This CDR3 region has 15 residues. The CDR3 DNA, read in part, is TGTGCCAGCAGCTTAGGGGGCCGGTCTAATGAAAAA. Protein: CASSLGGRSNEK. The CDR3 in full is CASSLGGRSNEKLFF.

With respect to this clone: The read ends 3 residues shy of where the CDR3 ends; the end is completed using the germline J gene. The chain couples TRBV11-2 to TRBJ2-2; D is possibly TRBD1 (6 bases). The CDR3 covers 14 residues. Germline V gene sequence: CDR1 SGHAT, CDR2 FQNNGV. CDR3 sequence reads: CASSLGQDNSPLFF. The CDR3 DNA, read in part, is TGTGCCAGCAGCTTAGGACAGGATAATTCACCG.

With regard to this clone: The observed sequence ends 3 residues before the CDR3 terminus, with the missing tail filled in from the germline J gene. The J gene is TRBJ1-2, the V gene TRBV7-3; 9 nucleotides align to TRBD1. The CDR3 contains 15 residues. Germline CDR1 is SGHTA and CDR2 is FQGTGA. This CDR3 is CASSLKQGAIDTYTF. The CDR3 bases that were read are TGTGCCAGCAGCTTAAAACAGGGGGCAATAGATACC.

As concerns this clone: One end of the junction fails to match germline, which may point to a read error. The read halts 3 residues ahead of the CDR3 end, with the missing end drawn from the germline J gene. The sample has other DNA sequences that encode this CDR3 too. The J gene is TRBJ1-2, the V gene TRBV5-1, with 7 positions matching TRBD1. The length of the CDR3 is 15 residues. Germline CDR1 is SGHRS and CDR2 is YFSETQ. The CDR3 here is CASSPDRITLYGYTF. The sequenced CDR3 bases are TGCGCCAGCAGCCCGGACAGGATCACCCTGTATGGT. The whole variable domain, filled in from reference TRBV5-1 and TRBJ1-2, reads KAGVTQTPRYLIKTRGQQVTLSCSPISGHRSVSWYQQTPGQGLQFLFEYFSETQRNKGNFPGRFSGRQFSNSRSEMNVSTLELGDSALYLCASSPDRITLYGYTFGSGTRLTVV.

This clone counts as medium-sized (0.01 to 0.1%) by frequency. Sequencing ends 3 residues short of the CDR3 end; the germline J gene provides the rest. The V call is TRBV29-1, the J call TRBJ2-7; 8 nucleotides agree with TRBD1. Germline V gives CDR1 SQVTM, CDR2 ANQGSEA. Trimming at V came to 5 bases and at J to 3 bases, leaving 6 bases not matched to a gene. The CDR3 is made up of 13 amino acids. The sequenced CDR3 bases are TGCAGCGTTCGGGACAGGAGAAACTACGAG. Translated: CSVRDRRNYE. The full CDR3 reads CSVRDRRNYEQYF.

As to this clone: The read is 3 residues too short to cover the CDR3 end, so that end is filled in from the germline J gene. The chain uses TRBV7-6 and TRBJ2-3; D uncertain. Germline CDR1 is SGHVS and CDR2 is FNYEAQ. The CDR3 length is 11 residues. CDR3 bases read: TGTGCCAGCGGTAGCAATCAGCCG. It codes for CASGSNQP. In full, the CDR3 is CASGSNQPQYF.

Remarks on this clone: The missing CDR3 end, 3 residues past where the read stops, is filled in from the germline J gene. Other DNA sequences in the sample encode the same CDR3. This chain connects TRBV5-6 to TRBJ2-4; D ambiguous. Trimming left V 0 bases short and J 7 bases short, with 5 bases between. CDR3 length equals 12 residues. Germline V gene data show CDR1 as SGHDT and CDR2 as YYEEEE. The CDR3 bases that were read are TGTGCCAGCAGCTTGGGTCTGAACATT. Encoded protein: CASSLGLNI. The CDR3 reads in full as CASSLGLNIQYF.

Points on this clone: The CDR3 goes on 3 residues after the read ends, and that part is filled in from the germline J gene. The rearrangement links TRBV20-1 to TRBJ2-1, with 9 bases aligning to TRBD2. V lost 3 bases to trimming and J lost 3 bases; unmatched junction nucleotides: 6. The CDR3 loop spans 15 amino acids. Germline V gives CDR1 DFQATT, CDR2 SNEGSKA (reference sequence). The CDR3 DNA, read in part, is TGCAGTGCTAGGAAAGCGGGAGGAGTCTACAATGAG. Translated: CSARKAGGVYNE. The whole CDR3 reads CSARKAGGVYNEQFF.